The 29 T cell receptor beta chains below were found in one sample sequenced in a study of monozygotic twins with inflammatory bowel disease. TCRdb reanalyzed the 5' RACE reads, giving one entry per CDR3 protein sequence and no DNA. The table lists more than 300,000 distinct CDR3 sequences, with 2.5% to 3% in the top ten. The sample consisted of blood. These receptors all stem from a human donor with ulcerative colitis or Crohn's disease, or a healthy co-twin of an affected twin (not recorded which).

The genes are TRBV18 and TRBJ2-7; TCRdb calls TRBD2, which cannot be checked without DNA. Germline CDR1 KGHSH, CDR2 LQKENI. The CDR3 length is 15 residues. This CDR3 reads CASSPGQGGIYEQYF.

The chain carries TRBV5-1 and TRBJ1-4. The CDR3 is 14 amino acids. Germline V gene data show CDR1 as SGHRS and CDR2 as YFSETQ. CDR3: CASRNSIGNEKLFF.

The chain recombines TRBV12-3 or TRBV12-4 with TRBJ2-7; TCRdb calls TRBD1, which cannot be checked without DNA. The CDR3 totals 14 residues. This chain's CDR3 is CASSWDSQSYEQYF.

V gene TRBV18 combines with J gene TRBJ2-7; as DNA is missing, the TRBD2 call by TCRdb cannot be tested. Looked up from germline, CDR1 is KGHSH and CDR2 is LQKENI. This CDR3 spans 14 amino acids. The CDR3 region is CASSPLGTSYEQYF. The full variable domain, completed using reference TRBV18 and TRBJ2-7, is NAGVMQNPRHLVRRRGQEARLRCSPMKGHSHVYWYRQLPEEGLKFMVYLQKENIIDESGMPKERFSAEFPKEGPSILRIQQVVRGDSAAYFCASSPLGTSYEQYFGPGTRLTVT.

The chain combines TRBV27 with TRBJ2-2; TCRdb gives TRBD1 as the D gene, but with no DNA this cannot be confirmed. The CDR3 spans 13 residues. CDR1 MNHEY and CDR2 SMNVEV come from the germline V gene (reference sequence). The CDR3 region is CASSIAPTGELFF.

The V gene is TRBV20-1, the J gene TRBJ2-1; the TRBD1 assignment by TCRdb is unverifiable without DNA. In germline, CDR1 is DFQATT, CDR2 SNEGSKA (reference sequence). The CDR3 has 15 amino acids. The CDR3 here is CRRPLAVSKYNEQFF.

The V and J genes are TRBV3-1 and TRBJ2-3; the TRBD1 assignment by TCRdb is unverifiable without DNA. The length of the CDR3 is 13 residues. CDR1 is LGHDT, CDR2 YNNKEL, per germline (reference sequence). The CDR3 is CASSPTGVDTQYF.

J is TRBJ2-3 and V is TRBV10-3; the TRBD2 assignment by TCRdb is unverifiable without DNA. The CDR3 has 14 residues. CDR1 and CDR2 (germline): ENHRY, SYGVKD. The CDR3: CAIRTSGVVDTQYF.

The rearrangement joins TRBV21-1 to TRBJ2-1. TRBV21-1 is annotated as a pseudogene. CDR3 length equals 16 residues. The CDR3 sequence is CASSKVLGGSYNEQFF.

The chain has TRBV5-1 and TRBJ1-4. The CDR3 loop spans 14 amino acids. In germline, CDR1 is SGHRS, CDR2 YFSETQ. CDR3 protein: CASSNTGGKEKLFF.

The chain is built from TRBV7-2 and TRBJ2-2; TCRdb's D call of TRBD1 is untestable without DNA. The CDR3 contains 13 residues. Germline V CDR1 and CDR2: SGHTA, FQGNSA. CDR3: CASSSRGGGELFF.

The chain uses TRBV6-2 or TRBV6-3 and TRBJ1-1. The CDR3 length is 17 residues. Germline-derived CDR1 and CDR2 are MNHEY and SVGEGT. CDR3 amino acids: CASSYSTRGGLNTEAFF.

The chain's CDR3 is CASSHRTGAIYEQYF. The chain uses TRBV5-8 and TRBJ2-7; TCRdb gives TRBD1 as the D gene, but with no DNA this cannot be confirmed. CDR3 size: 15 residues. The germline V gene encodes CDR1 SGHTS and CDR2 YDEGEE.

The J gene is TRBJ2-2, the V gene TRBV5-1. There are 12 residues in the CDR3. CDR1 is SGHRS and CDR2 is YFSETQ in the germline V gene. The chain's CDR3 is CASHLGVGELFF.

V usage is TRBV5-6 and J usage is TRBJ2-7; TCRdb calls TRBD1, which cannot be checked without DNA. The V gene's germline CDR1 is SGHDT and CDR2 YYEEEE. CDR3 length equals 14 residues. Here the CDR3 reads CASSLAQGANEQYF.

The chain links TRBV7-9 to TRBJ1-4; TCRdb lists TRBD1, though no DNA is available to test this call. Germline assignment: CDR1 SEHNR and CDR2 FQNEAQ (reference sequence). There are 14 residues in the CDR3. The CDR3 loop is CASSLVGTDEKLFF.

V is TRBV5-4 and J is TRBJ2-2; the D call of TRBD1 rests on TCRdb alone, since no DNA is present to check it. Germline loops: CDR1 SGHNT, CDR2 YYREEE (reference sequence). The CDR3 sequence is 14 residues long. CDR3 residues: CASSRSGGRWELFF.

V gene TRBV7-9 combines with J gene TRBJ2-3; the D call of TRBD2 rests on TCRdb alone, since no DNA is present to check it. Germline V gene sequence: CDR1 SEHNR, CDR2 FQNEAQ (reference sequence). This CDR3 comprises 16 residues. CDR3 in amino acids: CASSLTSGGFTDTQYF.

The chain employs TRBV7-9 and TRBJ2-5. The CDR3 has 12 amino acids. The V gene's germline CDR1 is SEHNR and CDR2 FQNEAQ (reference sequence). CDR3 loop: CASSPRGLTQYF.

The chain carries TRBV5-1 and TRBJ2-2. This CDR3 comprises 16 residues. Germline lookup yields CDR1 SGHRS and CDR2 YFSETQ. The CDR3 sequence is CASSLAQAMVSGELFF.

The rearrangement uses TRBV7-9 and TRBJ2-3. Germline V gives CDR1 SEHNR, CDR2 FQNEAQ (reference sequence). This CDR3 has 14 residues. CDR3 sequence reads: CASSLMWATDTQYF.

The chain recombines TRBV4-3 with TRBJ1-5; absent DNA, TCRdb's TRBD1 call cannot be checked. The germline V gene has CDR1 LGHNA and CDR2 YSLEER. The CDR3 contains 15 residues. The chain's CDR3 is CASSQGTDYYQPQHF.

The rearrangement uses TRBV30 and TRBJ2-1; the TCRdb D gene call, TRBD1, has no DNA to confirm it. CDR3 length: 16 residues. Germline V CDR1 and CDR2: GTSNPN, SVGIG (reference sequence). The CDR3 spells CAWSVRLGRGGNEQFF. The full variable domain, rest sourced from reference TRBV30 and TRBJ2-1, is SQTIHQWPATLVQPVGSPLSLECTVEGTSNPNLYWYRQAAGRGLQLLFYSVGIGQISSEVPQNLSASRPQDRQFILSSKKLLLSDSGFYLCAWSVRLGRGGNEQFFGPGTRLTVL.

The chain links TRBV9 to TRBJ2-2; there is no DNA to check the TCRdb D call of TRBD1. This CDR3 spans 17 amino acids. Germline values: CDR1 SGDLS, CDR2 YYNGEE. The CDR3 region is CASSVSPAGHNTGELFF.

This chain connects TRBV6-1 to TRBJ2-7; TCRdb picks TRBD1, but there is no DNA to check that call. This CDR3 comprises 14 residues. In germline, CDR1 is MNHNS, CDR2 SASEGT. CDR3 sequence reads: CASSEGQGTYEQYF.

The V call is TRBV7-2, the J call TRBJ2-7. The germline V gene encodes CDR1 SGHTA and CDR2 FQGNSA. CDR3 length equals 15 residues. The CDR3 is CASSYRVNGPYEQYF.

The rearrangement uses TRBV12-3 or TRBV12-4 and TRBJ2-7. The length of the CDR3 is 12 residues. CDR3 sequence reads: CASMTPSYEQYF.

The chain links TRBV25-1 to TRBJ2-2; without DNA, the TCRdb call of TRBD1 cannot be checked. The CDR3 has 15 residues. From germline, CDR1 is MGHDK and CDR2 SYGVNS. This CDR3 is CASSTRDSNYGELFF.

The J gene is TRBJ1-2, the V gene TRBV20-1; TCRdb names TRBD1, which stays unverified in the absence of DNA. The germline V gene encodes CDR1 DFQATT and CDR2 SNEGSKA (reference sequence). This CDR3 contains 14 residues. This CDR3 is CSARKGEQGGGYTF.